This T cell receptor beta chain originates from a study of early T cells in non-severe SARS-CoV-2 infection. The CDR3 sequence is 13 residues long. CDR1 is MNHEY, CDR2 SVGEGT, per germline. Trimming at V came to 5 bases and at J to 12 bases, leaving 6 bases not matched to a gene. TCRdb reprocessed the 5' RACE reads via MiXCR and lists one record per CDR3 protein. Of 100,000 or so distinct CDR3 sequences in the sample, about an eighth were seen once. Sequences were obtained from whole blood. The gene calls are TRBV6-2 or TRBV6-3 and TRBJ2-1; 11 bases line up with TRBD2. The sequence was obtained from an adult who was a healthcare worker with PCR-confirmed SARS-CoV-2 infection or an uninfected control (not recorded which). CDR3 protein: CASSRGLAGAQFF. The CDR3 bases are TGTGCCAGCAGTCGCGGACTAGCGGGTGCGCAGTTCTTC.